This record looks at one T cell receptor (beta chain) sequence and its context. Its antigen remains unidentified. The assay was immunoSEQ multiplex PCR, and TCRdb's table has in-frame clones only and misses some. Here the sample spans around 700,000 clones, under 95% being singletons. The naive CD8 population came from CD45RO-negative cells selected for CCR7, without terminally differentiated effector memory CD45RA+ cells. This entry comes from a study of shared clonotypes between healthy human individuals. Study-level points and caveats: Generally, naive subsets came out with larger estimated richness than memory subsets. Compared with clonotypes that all four donors shared, non-shared clonotypes had lower generation probabilities.

The sequencing sample was made of naive CD8+ T cells sorted from blood. The receptor was derived from a man aged 25-45 years in good health.

In nucleotides, the CDR3 is TGCAGCGTTAGCCGACAGGGGATGTACAATGAGCAGTTCTTC. This sequence encodes CSVSRQGMYNEQFF. J is TRBJ2-1 and V is TRBV29-1; the match to TRBD1 covers 8 bases. Trimming removed 5 bases from V and 4 bases from J; junction bases left unmatched: 7. There are 14 residues in the CDR3. Per germline, CDR1 SQVTM and CDR2 ANQGSEA.